This T cell receptor (beta chain) was sequenced for a study of T-cell reconstitution after alpha-beta-depleted transplantation in children. Concerning this clonotype: What it recognizes is unknown.

The ends lost 0 bases at V and 7 bases at J; junction bases unmatched: 7. The germline V gene encodes CDR1 GTSNPN and CDR2 SVGIG (reference sequence). CDR3 size: 15 residues. Broader study findings: Hyperexpanded clones declined; after one year, newly produced T cells mostly supplied diversity. Expanded graft clones numbering several hundred reportedly gave rise to alpha-beta T cells about two months after transplant. The high TCRbeta diversity at day 60 in some patients came from surviving recipient T cells and thymic progenitors.

Preparation of the TCRbeta library involved a method that used unique molecular identifiers. TCRdb re-called the PCR reads with MiXCR, one entry per CDR3 protein. The data hold roughly 570,000 distinct CDR3 sequences, with approximately 30% observed a single time. Here the sequenced sample was PBMCs, taken before TCRalphabeta/CD19-depleted stem cell transplant. The chain links TRBV30 to TRBJ2-1; 9 nucleotides align to TRBD2. This clonotype was obtained from a boy in the first two years of life with Wiskott-Aldrich syndrome, due to receive a stem cell transplant. Written as DNA, the CDR3 is TGTGCCTGGAGTGTACGTAGCGGGAGAGAGAATGAGCAGTTCTTC. Translated, it gives CAWSVRSGRENEQFF.